This T cell receptor beta chain was recorded in a study of blood T cell repertoires in COVID-19. Study details: Italy, Spain and the United States were the sources of the convalescent and acute COVID-19 samples.

V lost 4 bases and J lost 1; bases outside the gene matches: 3. This CDR3 region has 16 residues. CDR1 is MRHNA, CDR2 SNTAGT, per germline. As originally analysed: Estimated nucleated cell counts came from reference gene primer amplification. Sequencing was performed with immunoSEQ multiplex PCR; in TCRdb, only in-frame clones are kept and a portion is missing. V and J calls and clone size follow that table, whereas D and trimming were derived from the DNA. The sample shows around 91,000 clones, about 85% of them seen only once. The material sequenced was peripheral blood. V is TRBV6-4 and J is TRBJ2-3, with 12 bases fitting TRBD2. The receptor's source is a man of 80 years or more with acute or convalescent COVID-19. The CDR3 reads CASSGLAGGGTDTQYF. The CDR3 coding sequence is TGTGCCAGCAGTGGCCTAGCGGGAGGGGGCACAGATACGCAGTATTTT.